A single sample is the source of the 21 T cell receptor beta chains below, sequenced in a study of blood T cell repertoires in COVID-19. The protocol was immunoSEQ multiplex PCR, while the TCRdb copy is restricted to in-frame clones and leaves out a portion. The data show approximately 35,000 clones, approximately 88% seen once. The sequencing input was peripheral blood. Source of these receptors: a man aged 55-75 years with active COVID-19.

The CDR3 region is CASSRDRGLGNTIYF. DNA for the CDR3: TGTGCCAGCAGCCGGGACAGGGGCCTTGGAAACACCATATATTTT. The chain carries TRBV3-1 (or the pseudogene TRBV3-2) and TRBJ1-3; 10 bases match TRBD1. With V trimmed by 4 bases and J by 3 bases, 3 bases remained unmatched. This CDR3 has 15 amino acids. Germline V lookup: CDR1 LGHDT, CDR2 YNNKEL (reference sequence).

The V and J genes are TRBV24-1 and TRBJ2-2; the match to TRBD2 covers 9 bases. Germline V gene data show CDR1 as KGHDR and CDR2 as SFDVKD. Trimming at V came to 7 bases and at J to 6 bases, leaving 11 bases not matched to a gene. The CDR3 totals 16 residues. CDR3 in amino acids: CATSNSGSGSAGELFF. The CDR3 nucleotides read TGTGCCACCAGCAATAGCGGGAGTGGTAGCGCCGGGGAGCTGTTTTTT.

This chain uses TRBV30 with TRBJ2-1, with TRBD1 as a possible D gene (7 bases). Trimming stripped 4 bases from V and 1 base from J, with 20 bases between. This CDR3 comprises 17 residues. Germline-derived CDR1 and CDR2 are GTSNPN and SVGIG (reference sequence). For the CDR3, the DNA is TGTGCCTGGAACCCGATCCCCCAGGGGGGTTCCTACAATGAGCAGTTCTTC. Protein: CAWNPIPQGGSYNEQFF. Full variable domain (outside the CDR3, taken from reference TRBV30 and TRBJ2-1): SQTIHQWPATLVQPVGSPLSLECTVEGTSNPNLYWYRQAAGRGLQLLFYSVGIGQISSEVPQNLSASRPQDRQFILSSKKLLLSDSGFYLCAWNPIPQGGSYNEQFFGPGTRLTVL.

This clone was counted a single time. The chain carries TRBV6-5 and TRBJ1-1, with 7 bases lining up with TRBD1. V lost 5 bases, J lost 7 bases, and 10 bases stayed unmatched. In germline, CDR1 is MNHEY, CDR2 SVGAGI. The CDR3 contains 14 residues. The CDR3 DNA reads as TGTGCCAGCAGTAACGGGAGGGGGCAGGGTGAAGCTTTCTTT. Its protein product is CASSNGRGQGEAFF.

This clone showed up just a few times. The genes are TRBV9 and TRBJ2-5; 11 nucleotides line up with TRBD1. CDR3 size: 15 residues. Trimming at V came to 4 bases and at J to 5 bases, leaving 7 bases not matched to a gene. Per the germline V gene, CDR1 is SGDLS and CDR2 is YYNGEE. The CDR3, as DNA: TGTGCCAGCAGCCTAGGACAGGGGGCAGGGGAGACCCAGTACTTC. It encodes CASSLGQGAGETQYF.

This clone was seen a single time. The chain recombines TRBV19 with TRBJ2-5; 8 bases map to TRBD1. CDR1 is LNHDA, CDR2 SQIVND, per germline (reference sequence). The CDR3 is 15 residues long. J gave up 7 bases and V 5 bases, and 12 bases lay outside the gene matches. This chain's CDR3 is CASSPQGARFVTQYF. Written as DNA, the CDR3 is TGTGCCAGTAGTCCGCAGGGGGCGAGGTTCGTGACCCAGTACTTC.

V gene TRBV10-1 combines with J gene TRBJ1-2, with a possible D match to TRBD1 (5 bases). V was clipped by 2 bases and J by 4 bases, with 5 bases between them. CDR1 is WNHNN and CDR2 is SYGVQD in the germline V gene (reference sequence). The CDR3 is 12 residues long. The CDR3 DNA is TGCGCCAGCAGTGAGACAGGCTATGGCTACACCTTC. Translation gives CASSETGYGYTF.

The CDR3 here is CASSQEKSSGTRGYEQYF. CDR3 bases: TGTGCCAGCAGCCAAGAAAAATCATCCGGGACTAGGGGATACGAGCAGTACTTC. V and J are TRBV4-2 and TRBJ2-7; 8 bases align to TRBD2. The CDR3 is 18 amino acids. Germline V CDR1 and CDR2: LGHNA, YNFKEQ. V was clipped by 0 bases and J by 4 bases; unmatched bases: 14.

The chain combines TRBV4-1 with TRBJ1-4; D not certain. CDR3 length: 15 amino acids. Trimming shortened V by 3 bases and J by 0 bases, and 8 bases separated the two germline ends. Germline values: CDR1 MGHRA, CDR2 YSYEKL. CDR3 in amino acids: CASSHATTTNEKLFF. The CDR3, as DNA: TGCGCCAGCAGCCACGCAACAACAACTAATGAAAAACTGTTTTTT.

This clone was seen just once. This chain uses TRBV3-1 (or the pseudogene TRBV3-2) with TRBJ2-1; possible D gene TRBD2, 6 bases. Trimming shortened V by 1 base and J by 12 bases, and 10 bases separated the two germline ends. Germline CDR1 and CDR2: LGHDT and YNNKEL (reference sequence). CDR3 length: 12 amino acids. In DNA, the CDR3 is TGTGCCAGCAGCCAAGTCGGGGAGGCGCAGTTCTTC. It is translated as CASSQVGEAQFF.

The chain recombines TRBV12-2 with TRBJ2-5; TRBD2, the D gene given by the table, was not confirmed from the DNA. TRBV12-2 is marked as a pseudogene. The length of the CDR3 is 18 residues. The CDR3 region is CASRPRTSGRAKQETQYF. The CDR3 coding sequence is TGTGCAAGTCGCCCCAGGACTAGCGGGAGGGCGAAACAAGAGACCCAGTACTTC.

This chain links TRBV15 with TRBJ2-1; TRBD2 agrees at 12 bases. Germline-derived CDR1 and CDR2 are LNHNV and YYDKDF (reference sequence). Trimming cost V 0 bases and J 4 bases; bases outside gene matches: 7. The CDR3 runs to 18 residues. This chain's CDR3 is CATSRDLGLAGGYNEQFF. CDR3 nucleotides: TGTGCCACCAGCAGAGATCTGGGGCTAGCGGGAGGGTACAATGAGCAGTTCTTC.

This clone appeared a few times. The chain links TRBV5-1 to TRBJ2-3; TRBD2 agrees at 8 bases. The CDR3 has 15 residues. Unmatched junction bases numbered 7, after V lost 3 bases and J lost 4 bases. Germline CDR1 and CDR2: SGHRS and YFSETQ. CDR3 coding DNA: TGCGCCAGCAGCTCGATAGCGGGAAGTGCAGATACGCAGTATTTT. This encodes CASSSIAGSADTQYF.

The CDR3 reads CASSTRDRGDYGYTF. CDR3 in DNA: TGTGCCAGCAGTACTAGGGACAGGGGTGATTATGGCTACACCTTC. The chain has TRBV6-5 and TRBJ1-2; 10 nucleotides line up with TRBD1. CDR1 and CDR2 (germline): MNHEY, SVGAGI. CDR3 size: 15 residues. V shed 5 bases, J shed 5 bases, and the junction held 8 bases outside the gene matches.

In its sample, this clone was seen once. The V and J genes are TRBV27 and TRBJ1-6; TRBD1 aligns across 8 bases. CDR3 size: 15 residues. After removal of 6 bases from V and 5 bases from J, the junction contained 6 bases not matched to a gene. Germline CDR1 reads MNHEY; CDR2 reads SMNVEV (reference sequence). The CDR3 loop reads CASREVGQDNSPLHF. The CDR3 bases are TGTGCCAGCAGGGAAGTGGGACAGGATAATTCACCCCTCCACTTT.

CDR3 amino acids: CASSLDGLNTGELFF. CDR3 DNA sequence: TGTGCCAGCAGCTTAGACGGACTAAACACCGGGGAGCTGTTTTTT. This chain connects TRBV7-9 to TRBJ2-2, with D possibly being TRBD2 (6 bases). The V gene's germline CDR1 is SEHNR and CDR2 FQNEAQ (reference sequence). The V and J ends lost 1 base and 2 bases respectively, with 8 bases between them. The CDR3 has 15 amino acids.

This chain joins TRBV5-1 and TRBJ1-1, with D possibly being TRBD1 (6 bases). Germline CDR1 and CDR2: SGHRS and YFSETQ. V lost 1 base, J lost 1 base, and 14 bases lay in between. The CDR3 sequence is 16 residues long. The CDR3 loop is CASSLMAGAPNTEAFF. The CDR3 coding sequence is TGCGCCAGCAGCTTGATGGCAGGGGCCCCGAACACTGAAGCTTTCTTT.

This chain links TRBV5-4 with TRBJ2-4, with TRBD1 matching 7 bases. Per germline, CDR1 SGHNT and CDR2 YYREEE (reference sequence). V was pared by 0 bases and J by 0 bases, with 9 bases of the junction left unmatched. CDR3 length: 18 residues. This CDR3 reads CASSLGQGNSGAKNIQYF. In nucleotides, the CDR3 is TGTGCCAGCAGCTTGGGACAGGGAAACAGCGGAGCCAAAAACATTCAGTACTTC.

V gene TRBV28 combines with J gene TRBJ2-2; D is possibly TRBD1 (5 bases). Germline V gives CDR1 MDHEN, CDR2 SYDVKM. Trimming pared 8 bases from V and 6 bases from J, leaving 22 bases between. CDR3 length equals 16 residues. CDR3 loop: CASDYWQGCFAGELFF. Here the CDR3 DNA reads TGTGCCAGCGATTACTGGCAGGGATGTTTTGCCGGGGAGCTGTTTTTT.

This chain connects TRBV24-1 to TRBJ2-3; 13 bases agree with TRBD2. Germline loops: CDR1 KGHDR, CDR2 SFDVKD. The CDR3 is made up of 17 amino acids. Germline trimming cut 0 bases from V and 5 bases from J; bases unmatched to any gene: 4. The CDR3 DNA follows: TGTGCCACCAGTGATTTGACTAGCGGGAGGGGGAGAGATACGCAGTATTTT. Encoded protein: CATSDLTSGRGRDTQYF.

CDR3 DNA sequence: TGTGCCAGCAGCTTGACTAGCGGGAGAACCGGGGAGCTGTTTTTT. Amino acids: CASSLTSGRTGELFF. The J gene is TRBJ2-2, the V gene TRBV11-3; 12 bases agree with TRBD2. The V segment lost 3 bases and the J segment 5 bases; nucleotides outside the gene matches: 1. The CDR3 runs 15 residues. In germline, CDR1 is SGHNT, CDR2 YENEEA. Full variable domain (missing parts from reference TRBV11-3 and TRBJ2-2): EAGVVQSPRYKIIEKKQPVAFWCNPISGHNTLYWYLQNLGQGPELLIRYENEEAVDDSQLPKDRFSAERLKGVDSTLKIQPAELGDSAVYLCASSLTSGRTGELFFGEGSRLTVL.